This is a list of T cell receptor beta chains from one sample in a study of blood T cell repertoires in COVID-19. Clones were read by immunoSEQ multiplex PCR, and TCRdb kept only the in-frame ones, dropping some. The repertoire consists of under 200,000 clones, with roughly nine tenths occurring once and the leading ten covering almost 1%. Sequenced sample: peripheral blood. Receptors originate from a man younger than 35 with acute or convalescent COVID-19. Each CDR3 is given with its conserved first and last residue. Fields, in order: clone size, V gene, J gene, D gene, CDR3 DNA, CDR3 protein. D genes are given only for firm matches. Part of the rows lack a size; the others show once, few, many or a class for expanded clones.

-	TRBV29-1	TRBJ2-2	TRBD1	TGCAGCGTTGGGGACAGGGAAGTCGCGAACACCGGGGAGCTGTTTTTT	CSVGDREVANTGELFF
-	TRBV7-9	TRBJ2-7	-	TGTGCCAGCAGCTTAGGGTTGGCGGCATCCTACGAGCAGTACTTC	CASSLGLAASYEQYF
-	TRBV7-3	TRBJ2-5	-	TGTGCCAGCAGCCCGGGGGTTTGGGGGCAAGAGACCCAGTACTTC	CASSPGVWGQETQYF
-	TRBV30	TRBJ1-2	-	TGTGCCTGGAGTGGGGGGCAGGGCTTCTATGGCTACACCTTC	CAWSGGQGFYGYTF
once	TRBV21-1	TRBJ2-3	-	TGTGCCAGCAGCAAAGGGGAGGGGGGTAATACGCAGTATTTT	CASSKGEGGNTQYF
-	TRBV18	TRBJ1-3	TRBD1	TGTGCCAGCTCACCCCAGGGGGTATATGGAAACACCATATATTTT	CASSPQGVYGNTIYF
-	TRBV9	TRBJ2-7	TRBD1	TGTGCCAGCAGCGCCGAGGGACAGGCCTACGAGCAGTACTTC	CASSAEGQAYEQYF
-	TRBV19	TRBJ1-6	TRBD1	TGTGCCAGTAGTATCCAGACAGGGTTTAATTCACCCCTCCACTTT	CASSIQTGFNSPLHF
-	TRBV19	TRBJ1-6	-	TGTGCCAGTAACACCGCCAATTCACCCCTCCACTTT	CASNTANSPLHF
-	TRBV5-1	TRBJ2-5	TRBD2	TGCGCCAGCAGCTCAGGGACTAGCGGGGGGGCGGAGACCCAGTACTTC	CASSSGTSGGAETQYF
-	TRBV9	TRBJ1-6	-	TGTGCCAGCAGCGTAGGAGAGGGGGCACCCCTCCACTTT	CASSVGEGAPLHF
-	TRBV6-5	TRBJ1-1	TRBD1	TGTGCCAGCAGCTGGCGACAGGGCAACACTGAAGCTTTCTTT	CASSWRQGNTEAFF
-	TRBV3-1/TRBV3-2	TRBJ1-1	TRBD1	TGTGCCAGCAGCTATTGGACAGGGGCGGACACTGAAGCTTTCTTT	CASSYWTGADTEAFF
-	TRBV7-3	TRBJ2-3	TRBD2	TGTGCCAGCAGCACGACTAGCGGGGGGTTTGCAGATACGCAGTATTTT	CASSTTSGGFADTQYF
-	TRBV6-6	TRBJ2-7	-	TGTGCCAGCAGCCCTAGATACGAGCAGTACTTC	CASSPRYEQYF
-	TRBV11-3	TRBJ1-1	-	TGTGCCAGCAGCTTAGAGGCGAACACTGAAGCTTTCTTT	CASSLEANTEAFF
-	TRBV5-1	TRBJ2-3	TRBD2	TGCGCCAGCAGCTTGTTGGCGGGGGGAAACACAGATACGCAGTATTTT	CASSLLAGGNTDTQYF
-	TRBV2	TRBJ1-3	-	TGTGCCAGCAATTTCCGGGATAGCTCTGGAAACACCATATATTTT	CASNFRDSSGNTIYF
-	TRBV24-1	TRBJ2-3	-	TGTGCCACCAGTGGTTTCTCCCAGGGGTCAGATACGCAGTATTTT	CATSGFSQGSDTQYF
few	TRBV7-3	TRBJ2-2	-	TGTGCCAGCAGCTTACTAGCGAACACCGGGGAGCTGTTTTTT	CASSLLANTGELFF
-	TRBV28	TRBJ1-4	-	TGTGCCAGCACCCCCTGGGGCTCTAATGAAAAACTGTTTTTT	CASTPWGSNEKLFF
-	TRBV7-8	TRBJ1-1	-	TGTGCCAGCAGCCCAGGTATGATGAACACTGAAGCTTTCTTT	CASSPGMMNTEAFF
-	TRBV11-2	TRBJ1-2	-	TGTGCCAGCAGCTTAGGGCGGGGGCCTAACTATGGCTACACCTTC	CASSLGRGPNYGYTF
once	TRBV27	TRBJ1-1	TRBD1	TGTGCCAGCAAGAGACAGGGATCGGGCACTGAAGCTTTCTTT	CASKRQGSGTEAFF